This TCR beta chain was obtained from a study of blood T cell repertoires in COVID-19. The CDR3 extends over 14 amino acids. The germline V gene has CDR1 MNHEY and CDR2 SMNVEV (reference sequence). Trimming removed 6 bases from V and 8 bases from J; junction bases left unmatched: 8. Method: immunoSEQ multiplex PCR; TCRdb's copy keeps in-frame clones and lacks some. The profile covers 260,000 or so clones, with about nine tenths appearing a single time and 15% to 19% taken by the ten largest. The sample consisted of PBMCs or T cells enriched from blood (not recorded which). This chain uses TRBV27 with TRBJ1-2; 11 nucleotides match TRBD1. This TCR was sampled from a man aged 18 to 30 who had recovered from COVID-19. Here the CDR3 reads CASRPGQGARGYTF. The CDR3, as DNA: TGTGCCAGCAGACCCGGACAGGGGGCGAGAGGCTACACCTTC.